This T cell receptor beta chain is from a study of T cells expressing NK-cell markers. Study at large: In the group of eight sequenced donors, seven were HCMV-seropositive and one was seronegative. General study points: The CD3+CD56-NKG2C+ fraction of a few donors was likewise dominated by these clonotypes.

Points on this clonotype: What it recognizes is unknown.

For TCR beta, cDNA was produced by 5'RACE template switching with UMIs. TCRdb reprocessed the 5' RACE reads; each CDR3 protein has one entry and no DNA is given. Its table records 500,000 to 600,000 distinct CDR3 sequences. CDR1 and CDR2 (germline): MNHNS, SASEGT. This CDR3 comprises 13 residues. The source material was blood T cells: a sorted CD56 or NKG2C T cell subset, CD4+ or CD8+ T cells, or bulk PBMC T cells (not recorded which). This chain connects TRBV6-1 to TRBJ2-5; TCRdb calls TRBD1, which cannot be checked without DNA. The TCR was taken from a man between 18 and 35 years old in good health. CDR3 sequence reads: CASKATVQETQYF.